This record covers a single TCR beta chain. Antigen unknown. This sample was taken from a study of T cells expressing NK-cell markers. Study-level background: Seropositivity for HCMV was found in seven of the eight sequenced donors, with one seronegative. General study results and limits: Of the CD8+ T cell pool in roughly six donors, about 1.0-8% was accounted for by dominant NKG2C+ clonotypes. Once again these clonotypes came out on top in the CD3+CD56-NKG2C+ fraction of several donors. Expanded NKG2C+ T cell clones had unclear HCMV specificity.

Germline values: CDR1 SGHVS, CDR2 FQNEAQ. This CDR3 has 16 amino acids. Following a re-call of the 5' RACE reads, TCRdb has one entry per CDR3 protein and lacks DNA. This table holds approximately 170,000 distinct CDR3 sequences. This TCR came from a man aged 18 to 70 in good health. V gene TRBV7-8 combines with J gene TRBJ2-5; the D call of TRBD2 rests on TCRdb alone, since no DNA is present to check it. Sequencing was performed on blood T cells: a sorted CD56 or NKG2C T cell subset, CD4+ or CD8+ T cells, or bulk PBMC T cells (not recorded which). CDR3 residues: CASSLKASGGQETQYF. Full variable domain (remainder filled in from reference TRBV7-8 and TRBJ2-5): GAGVSQSPRYKVAKRGQDVALRCDPISGHVSLFWYQQALGQGPEFLTYFQNEAQLDKSGLPSDRFFAERPEGSVSTLKIQRTQQEDSAVYLCASSLKASGGQETQYFGPGTRLLVL.